These 6 T cell receptor beta chains originate from one sample sequenced in a study of technical replicates of blood from four donors. Produced via immunoSEQ multiplex PCR; TCRdb's table is partial and in-frame only. The sample lists 55,000 to 65,000 clones, less than 98% occurring once. The sequenced material came from T cells isolated from PBMCs. The receptors here all came from a human donor in good health.

The gene calls are TRBV2 and TRBJ2-4; no clear D. The CDR3 contains 12 residues. Looked up from germline, CDR1 is SNHLY and CDR2 is FYNNEI. V gave up 6 bases and J gave up 1 base, with 4 bases separating them. This CDR3 is CASRRAKNIQYF. DNA of the CDR3: TGTGCCAGCAGGAGGGCCAAAAACATTCAGTACTTC.

This clone came up once. J is TRBJ1-2 and V is TRBV7-9, with 10 bases lining up with TRBD1. The CDR3 sequence is 15 residues long. The germline gives CDR1 SEHNR, CDR2 FQNEAQ (reference sequence). J gave up 6 bases and V 4 bases, and 8 bases lay outside the gene matches. DNA of the CDR3: TGTGCCAGCAGCTCGGGACAGGGGTCAGGGAATGGCTACACCTTC. As protein: CASSSGQGSGNGYTF.

The rearrangement links TRBV28 to TRBJ2-5; D is perhaps TRBD2 (6 bases). V was trimmed by 7 bases and J by 5 bases, leaving 17 bases between them. The CDR3 extends over 14 amino acids. Germline assignment: CDR1 MDHEN and CDR2 SYDVKM. In nucleotides, the CDR3 is TGTGCCAGCATACAAACCGGCGGAGGGGAGACCCAGTACTTC. Amino acids: CASIQTGGGETQYF.

V and J are TRBV27 and TRBJ2-7; 14 bases map to TRBD2. The CDR3 runs 17 residues. V shed 6 bases, J shed 4 bases, and the junction held 11 bases outside the gene matches. Germline V gene lookup returns CDR1 MNHEY and CDR2 SMNVEV (reference sequence). CDR3 DNA sequence: TGTGCCAGCAGACCTACGGGACTAGCGGGAGCGAGGTACGAGCAGTACTTC. Translation gives CASRPTGLAGARYEQYF.

This clone was detected a few times. This chain joins TRBV27 and TRBJ1-5, with 11 bases matching TRBD1. In germline, CDR1 is MNHEY, CDR2 SMNVEV (reference sequence). The CDR3 runs 14 residues. The V segment lost 8 bases and the J segment 6 bases; nucleotides outside the gene matches: 6. The CDR3 spells CASQGTGGSQPQHF. Here the CDR3 DNA reads TGTGCCAGCCAAGGGACAGGGGGAAGTCAGCCCCAGCATTTT.

The V call is TRBV19, the J call TRBJ1-4, with D tentatively TRBD1 (6 bases). The CDR3 length is 15 residues. The V end lost 6 bases, the J end lost 3 bases, and 14 bases lay between the germline ends. Germline CDR1 is LNHDA and CDR2 is SQIVND (reference sequence). In DNA form, the CDR3 reads TGTGCCAGTAGCACCTACAGGGTGCCTAATGAAAAACTGTTTTTT. It yields the protein CASSTYRVPNEKLFF.